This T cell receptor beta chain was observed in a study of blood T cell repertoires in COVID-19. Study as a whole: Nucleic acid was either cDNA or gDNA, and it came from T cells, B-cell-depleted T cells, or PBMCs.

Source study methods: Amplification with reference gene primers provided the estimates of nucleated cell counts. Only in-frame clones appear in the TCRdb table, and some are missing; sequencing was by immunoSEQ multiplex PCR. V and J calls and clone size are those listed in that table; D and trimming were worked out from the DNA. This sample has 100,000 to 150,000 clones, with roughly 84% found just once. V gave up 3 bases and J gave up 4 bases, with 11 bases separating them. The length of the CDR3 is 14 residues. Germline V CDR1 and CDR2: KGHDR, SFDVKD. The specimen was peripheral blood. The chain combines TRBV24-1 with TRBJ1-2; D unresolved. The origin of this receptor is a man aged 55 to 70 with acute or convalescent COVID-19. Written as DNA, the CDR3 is TGTGCCACCAGTGATCAGACACGGCTCTATGGCTACACCTTC. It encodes CATSDQTRLYGYTF.